The clone carrying this TCR beta chain was seen a few times. Per the study methods: The assay estimated nucleated cells by amplifying reference gene primers. Assay: immunoSEQ multiplex PCR; the TCRdb copy retains only in-frame clones and omits some. The DNA gave D and trimming, while V, J and clone size come from that table. The sample shows 200,000 to 300,000 clones, approximately 90% of them seen only once. Looked up from germline, CDR1 is LNHDA and CDR2 is SQIVND (reference sequence). With 4 bases removed from V and 0 bases from J, the gap between germline ends came to 15 bases. The CDR3 runs to 16 residues. The sample belongs to a study of blood T cell repertoires in COVID-19. Study at large: Italy, Spain and the United States were the sources of the convalescent and acute COVID-19 samples. T cells, B-cell-depleted T cells, or PBMCs supplied cDNA or gDNA.

The TCR sequence derives from a woman aged 40 to 55 with acute or convalescent COVID-19. The sample was peripheral blood. J is TRBJ1-1 and V is TRBV19; D is possibly TRBD1 (5 bases). CDR3 sequence (DNA): TGTGCCAGTAGTAGGGGCCTAAGGGCTTTGAACACTGAAGCTTTCTTT. Protein product: CASSRGLRALNTEAFF.